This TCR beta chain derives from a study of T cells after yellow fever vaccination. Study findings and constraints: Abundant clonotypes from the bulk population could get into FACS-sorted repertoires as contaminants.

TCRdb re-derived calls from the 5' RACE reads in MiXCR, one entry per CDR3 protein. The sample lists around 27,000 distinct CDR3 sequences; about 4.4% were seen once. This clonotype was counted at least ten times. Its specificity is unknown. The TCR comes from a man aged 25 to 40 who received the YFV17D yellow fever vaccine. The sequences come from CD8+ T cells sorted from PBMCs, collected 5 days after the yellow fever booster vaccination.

The CDR3, as DNA: TGTGCCAGCAGCCCGTTACAAGCGTTATACAATGAGCAGTTCTTC. This codes for CASSPLQALYNEQFF. The V and J genes are TRBV7-9 and TRBJ2-1; D gene uncertain. The CDR3 sequence is 15 residues long. The ends were cut back, 5 bases at V and 4 bases at J, with 15 bases in the middle. The V gene's germline CDR1 is SEHNR and CDR2 FQNEAQ (reference sequence).